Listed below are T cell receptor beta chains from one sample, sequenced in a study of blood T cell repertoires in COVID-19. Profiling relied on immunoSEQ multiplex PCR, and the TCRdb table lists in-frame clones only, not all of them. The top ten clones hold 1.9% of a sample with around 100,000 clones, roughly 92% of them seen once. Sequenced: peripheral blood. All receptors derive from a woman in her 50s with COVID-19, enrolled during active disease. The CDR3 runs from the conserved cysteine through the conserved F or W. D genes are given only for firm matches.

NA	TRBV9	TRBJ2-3	CASSVVERHTDTQYF	TGTGCCAGCAGCGTAGTGGAGCGGCACACAGATACGCAGTATTTT
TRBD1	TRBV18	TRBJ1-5	CASSEGAINQPQHF	TGTGCCAGCTCCGAGGGGGCCATCAATCAGCCCCAGCATTTT
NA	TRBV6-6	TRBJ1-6	CASSYYSGGAGSPLHF	TGTGCCAGCAGTTACTACTCGGGGGGCGCGGGTTCACCCCTCCACTTT
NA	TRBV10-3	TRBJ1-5	CATYDTGTPNQPQHF	TGTGCCACCTATGATACAGGGACACCCAATCAGCCCCAGCATTTT
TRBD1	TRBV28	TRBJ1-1	CASSGQGDMKAFF	TGTGCCAGTTCAGGACAGGGCGATATGAAAGCTTTCTTT
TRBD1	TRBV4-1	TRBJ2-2	CASAWDRVAGELFF	TGCGCCAGCGCTTGGGACAGGGTGGCCGGGGAGCTGTTTTTT
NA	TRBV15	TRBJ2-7	CATSRANRFYEQYF	TGTGCCACCAGCAGAGCAAACAGATTCTACGAGCAGTACTTC
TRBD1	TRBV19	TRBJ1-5	CASSPSRDRFSNQPQHF	TGTGCCAGTAGTCCCTCCCGGGACAGGTTTAGCAATCAGCCCCAGCATTTT
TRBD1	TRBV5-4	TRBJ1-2	CASSSIGQVYGYTF	TGTGCCAGCAGTTCTATTGGACAGGTCTATGGCTACACCTTC
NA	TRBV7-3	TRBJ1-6	CASSFGGQPLHF	TGTGCCAGCAGCTTCGGAGGGCAACCCCTCCACTTT
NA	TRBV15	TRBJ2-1	CATSQGGGYNEQFF	TGTGCCACCAGCCAAGGGGGGGGCTACAATGAGCAGTTCTTC
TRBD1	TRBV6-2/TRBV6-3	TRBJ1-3	CASSYSGRGINTIYF	TGTGCCAGCAGTTATAGTGGCAGGGGGATCAACACCATATATTTT
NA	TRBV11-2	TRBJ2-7	CASSPKSGAEQYF	TGTGCCAGCAGCCCGAAATCAGGGGCCGAGCAGTACTTC
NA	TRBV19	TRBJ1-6	CASRIKQGSHSPLHF	TGTGCCAGTAGGATAAAACAGGGTTCGCATTCACCCCTCCACTTT
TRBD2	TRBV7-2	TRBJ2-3	CASSFLAGGPDTQYF	TGTGCCAGCAGCTTTCTAGCGGGGGGGCCCGATACGCAGTATTTT
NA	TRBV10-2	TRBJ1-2	CASSEPSDSGSYGYTF	TGCGCCAGCAGTGAGCCGTCGGACAGCGGAAGCTATGGCTACACCTTC
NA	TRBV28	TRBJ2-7	CASRQPGWYEQYF	TGTGCCAGCAGGCAGCCCGGGTGGTACGAGCAGTACTTC
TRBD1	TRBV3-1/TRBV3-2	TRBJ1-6	CASSQWSLGQGNSPLHF	TGTGCCAGCAGCCAATGGAGCTTAGGACAGGGCAATTCACCCCTCCACTTT
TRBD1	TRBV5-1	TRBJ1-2	CASSLDRVGYGYTF	TGCGCCAGCAGCCTGGACAGGGTGGGCTATGGCTACACCTTC
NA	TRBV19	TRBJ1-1	CASSKAGVTEAFF	TGTGCCAGTAGTAAGGCAGGGGTCACTGAAGCTTTCTTT
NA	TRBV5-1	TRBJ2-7	CASSLMDTGYEQYF	TGCGCCAGCAGCTTAATGGACACGGGCTACGAGCAGTACTTC
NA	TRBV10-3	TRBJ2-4	CAIAGQENIQYF	TGTGCCATCGCAGGACAAGAAAACATTCAGTACTTC